These T cell receptor beta chains were read from a single sample in a study of blood T cell repertoires in COVID-19. TCRdb keeps only in-frame clones here, not all; method: immunoSEQ multiplex PCR. The sample yields approximately 94,000 clones, around four fifths seen once. The sample comprised peripheral blood. These receptors were obtained from a man aged 50 to 59 with active or convalescent COVID-19. The conserved cysteine and the conserved F or W are not part of the CDR3 here. The D gene is left open where the match is weak. Clone size is shown for a subset of rows, as once, few, many or a class of expanded clone.

clone_size d_call v_call cdr3_aa
. . TRBV9 ASSDRVNTGELF
many . TRBV5-8 ASSVTVSYEQY
. . TRBV6-2/TRBV6-3 ASSYGGVSTHSYEQY
. TRBD1 TRBV6-1 ASSNQGAGGNTIY
. . TRBV7-9 ASNGGNMNTEAF
. . TRBV3-1/TRBV3-2 ASSPSQIARNEQF
many . TRBV7-2 ASSRGGSSYEQY
. . TRBV12-5 ASGPERNTEAF
. TRBD2 TRBV3-1/TRBV3-2 ASSPSGEETQY
once TRBD1 TRBV10-1 ASSEDGQDYNEQF
. . TRBV18 ASSPQTGNEKLF
. . TRBV18 ASSRGATNEKLF
. TRBD1 TRBV19 ASRTGERETQY
. . TRBV28 ASLAEGELTNEKLF
. . TRBV12-3/TRBV12-4 ASSLAEGDGYT
. . TRBV21-1 ASSKEGTSGDASSYNEQF
. TRBD1 TRBV27 ASSYRGRDSPLH
. TRBD1 TRBV11-2 ASSLVHRGKLF
. . TRBV4-1 ASSQEPRGYTDTQY
. TRBD2 TRBV11-2 ASSLGTSETQY
. . TRBV12-3/TRBV12-4 ASSLSAKNIQY
. . TRBV5-1 AGGDPNTGELF
. . TRBV19 ASRTGSAMDTGELF
. . TRBV7-8 ASSTPWETQY
. . TRBV11-3 ASSLRVRVSTEAF
. TRBD1 TRBV2 ASSERTGGTDTQY
. . TRBV20-1 SASWRSSYNEQF
. TRBD2 TRBV9 ASSVAVVSGTGELF
. . TRBV10-3 AISPFVAGNTIY
. . TRBV25-1 ASRPAGSSYEQY
. . TRBV24-1 ATSVATVNTGELF
. TRBD2 TRBV10-3 ATEAGGNTQY
once . TRBV5-1 ASSPTGPPGELF
. TRBD1 TRBV9 ASSARQGNEQF
. TRBD1 TRBV5-4 ASSPDRAQETQY
. . TRBV4-1 ASSQDVLRAGELF
once . TRBV18 ASSPDSTSYEQY
once TRBD1 TRBV5-6 ASSLGGQGSNQPQH
. TRBD1 TRBV10-3 AISAGQGRTEAF
. . TRBV7-2 ASSFKPGNTIY
. TRBD1 TRBV28 ASITGGSGNTIY
. TRBD2 TRBV10-2 ASSERGALAGRPY
. . TRBV27 ASIWSTQGSPLH
. . TRBV27 ASSWLALRTGELF
few . TRBV12-3/TRBV12-4 ASSLNGDTEAF
. . TRBV2 ASSALSYEQY
. . TRBV6-4 ASSDTLGTSTDTQY
. TRBD1 TRBV6-1 ASSEGTGVTEAF
. TRBD2 TRBV7-6 ASSAVREGYNEQF
. . TRBV21-1 ASTIILEFGNSPLH
. . TRBV5-1 ASSVTAYQETQY
. . TRBV10-1 ASREGRNSPLH
. . TRBV7-9 ASSLGEVPLRYGYT
medium-sized TRBD2 TRBV13 ASSFRLAGGGELF
. . TRBV12-3/TRBV12-4 ASSLSGGKGYT